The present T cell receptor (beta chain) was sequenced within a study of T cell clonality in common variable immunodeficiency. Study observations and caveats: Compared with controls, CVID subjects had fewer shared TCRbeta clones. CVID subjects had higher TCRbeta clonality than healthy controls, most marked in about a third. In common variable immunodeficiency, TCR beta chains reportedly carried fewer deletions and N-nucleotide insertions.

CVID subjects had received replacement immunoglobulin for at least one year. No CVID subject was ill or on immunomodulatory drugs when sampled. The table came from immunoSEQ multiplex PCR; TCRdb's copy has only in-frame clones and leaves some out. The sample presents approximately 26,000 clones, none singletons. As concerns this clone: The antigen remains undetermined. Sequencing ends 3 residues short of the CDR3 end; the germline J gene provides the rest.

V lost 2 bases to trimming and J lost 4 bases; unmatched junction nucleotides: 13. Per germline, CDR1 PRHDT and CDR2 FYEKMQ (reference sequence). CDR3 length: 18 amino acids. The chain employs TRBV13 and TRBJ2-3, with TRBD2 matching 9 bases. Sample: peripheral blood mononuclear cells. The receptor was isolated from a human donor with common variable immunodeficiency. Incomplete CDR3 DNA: TGTGCCAGCAGCTTATCCTCGCGGGGGGGCCTTGGAGCAGATACG. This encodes CASSLSSRGGLGADT. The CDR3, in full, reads CASSLSSRGGLGADTQYF.